This TCR beta chain was obtained from a study of blood T cell repertoires in COVID-19. Overall study context: Samples representing acute and convalescent COVID-19 were sourced from the United States, Italy and Spain.

Profiling relied on immunoSEQ multiplex PCR, and the TCRdb table lists in-frame clones only, not all of them. In the table there are a few hundred thousand clones, less than 90% of which are singletons. This CDR3 has 13 residues. Germline lookup yields CDR1 SNHLY and CDR2 FYNNEI. The V end lost 1 base, the J end lost 11 bases, and 12 bases lay between the germline ends. Membership in each cohort depended on participant-reported clinical history. Cohort 3 recovered donors had two negative PCRs, clearance, or symptom resolution. V and J are TRBV2 and TRBJ1-5; maybe TRBD1 (6 bases). Sample: PBMCs or T cells enriched from blood (not recorded which). This sequence was found in a woman aged 50 to 60 who had recovered from COVID-19. CDR3 coding DNA: TGTGCCAGCAGTGAAGGCAGGGGCAAGACCCAGCATTTT. It yields the protein CASSEGRGKTQHF. The variable domain in full, with the rest retrieved from reference TRBV2 and TRBJ1-5, is EPEVTQTPSHQVTQMGQEVILRCVPISNHLYFYWYRQILGQKVEFLVSFYNNEISEKSEIFDDQFSVERPDGSNFTLKIRSTKLEDSAMYFCASSEGRGKTQHFGDGTRLSIL.